Each of the 15 T cell receptor beta chains below was sequenced from the same sample in a study of type 1 regulatory T cells. MiXCR was run by TCRdb on the reads, yielding one entry per CDR3 protein. The table records roughly 60,000 distinct CDR3 sequences, approximately 67% of them present only once. No antigen has been identified for these receptors. Input material: cultured non-Tr1 T cells, either the whole culture or a sorted T cell fraction (not recorded which). These receptors were obtained from a human donor in good health.

This clonotype came up a few times. This sequence joins TRBV15 and TRBJ2-5, with a weak D call TRBD2 (5 bases). CDR1 LNHNV and CDR2 YYDKDF come from the germline V gene (reference sequence). V lost 4 bases, J lost 2 bases, and 11 bases lay in between. This CDR3 comprises 14 residues. CDR3 sequence reads: CATSKGLTQETQYF. The DNA of the CDR3 is TGTGCCACCAGCAAAGGACTTACACAAGAGACCCAGTACTTC.

The rearrangement links TRBV6-2 or TRBV6-3 to TRBJ2-3, with D hard to call. This CDR3 comprises 14 residues. The V end was cut by 6 bases, the J end by 0 bases, with 10 bases between. CDR1 and CDR2 (germline): MNHEY, SVGEGT. The CDR3 DNA is TGTGCCAGCAGCCTCCTGGGGAGCACAGATACGCAGTATTTT. This translates into CASSLLGSTDTQYF.

CDR3 in DNA: TGTGCCAGCGGCTCAACTAGCGGAGGACCCTACGAGCAGTACTTC. It encodes CASGSTSGGPYEQYF. This chain uses TRBV7-2 with TRBJ2-7; TRBD2 aligns across 8 bases. Germline lookup yields CDR1 SGHTA and CDR2 FQGNSA. This CDR3 has 15 amino acids. V trimming: 8 bases; J trimming: 2 bases; junction bases outside the gene matches: 11.

In regard to this clonotype: At one boundary the junction diverges from the germline segment, which might be a read error. The genes are TRBV20-1 and TRBJ1-2, with no clear D. In germline, CDR1 is DFQATT, CDR2 SNEGSKA (reference sequence). The CDR3 loop spans 16 amino acids. CDR3 protein: CSARVEGGKANYGNTF. In DNA form, the CDR3 reads TGCAGTGCTAGAGTGGAGGGTGGCAAAGCTAACTATGGCAACACCTTC.

The chain has TRBV11-2 and TRBJ2-5; D not resolved. CDR1 and CDR2 (germline): SGHAT, FQNNGV. V lost 3 bases, J lost 0 bases, and 5 bases lay in between. This CDR3 spans 13 amino acids. The CDR3 DNA reads as TGTGCCAGCAGCTTTCCGGACCAAGAGACCCAGTACTTC. It translates to CASSFPDQETQYF.

The table lists this clonotype with a count of one. The chain recombines TRBV24-1 with TRBJ2-1; D not resolved. In germline, CDR1 is KGHDR, CDR2 SFDVKD. CDR3 length: 16 amino acids. Trimming shortened V by 1 base and J by 0 bases, and 9 bases separated the two germline ends. For the CDR3, the DNA is TGTGCCACCAGTGATTTAGGAAATCCCTCCTACAATGAGCAGTTCTTC. This encodes CATSDLGNPSYNEQFF.

The rearrangement links TRBV13 to TRBJ2-7; D is possibly TRBD2 (5 bases). Per the germline V gene, CDR1 is PRHDT and CDR2 is FYEKMQ (reference sequence). The length of the CDR3 is 14 residues. V lost 8 bases, J lost 2 bases, and 16 bases lay in between. Written as DNA, the CDR3 is TGTGCCAGCTCCGAGGCGGGTCCCCCCTACGAGCAGTACTTC. It yields the protein CASSEAGPPYEQYF.

This clonotype was counted at least ten times. This rearrangement joins TRBV4-1 to TRBJ2-5; 14 bases are a match to TRBD2. The CDR3 is made up of 17 amino acids. V trimming: 0 bases; J trimming: 5 bases; junction bases outside the gene matches: 5. The germline gives CDR1 MGHRA, CDR2 YSYEKL. Here the CDR3 DNA reads TGCGCCAGCAGCCAAGACGGGACTAGCGGGAGAGGGGAGACCCAGTACTTC. Translated, it gives CASSQDGTSGRGETQYF.

The chain joins TRBV20-1 to TRBJ2-7; D ambiguous. Trimming took off 0 bases at V and 2 bases at J, with 11 bases between the two ends. The CDR3 sequence is 14 residues long. Germline V gene lookup returns CDR1 DFQATT and CDR2 SNEGSKA (reference sequence). The CDR3 DNA follows: TGCAGTGCTAGAGATCAGGCAGGAACCTACGAGCAGTACTTC. It yields the protein CSARDQAGTYEQYF.

This clonotype was observed a few times. This chain joins TRBV6-4 and TRBJ2-3; D remains unclear. Germline assignment: CDR1 MRHNA and CDR2 SNTAGT. The CDR3 sequence is 14 residues long. Trimming stripped 1 base from V and 8 bases from J, with 13 bases between. CDR3 region: CASSDYPASSTQYF. CDR3 sequence (DNA): TGTGCCAGCAGTGACTATCCTGCCAGTAGTACGCAGTATTTT.

The rearrangement links TRBV5-1 to TRBJ2-3; TRBD2 might be the D (6 bases). Germline CDR1 reads SGHRS; CDR2 reads YFSETQ. V was pared by 6 bases and J by 2 bases, with 13 bases between. The CDR3 consists of 14 residues. The CDR3 loop reads CASTWGENTDTQYF. CDR3 coding DNA: TGCGCCAGCACGTGGGGGGAGAACACAGATACGCAGTATTTT.

This chain connects TRBV2 to TRBJ2-1; TRBD2 is a possible D gene (6 bases). The CDR3 extends over 13 amino acids. The V end lost 7 bases, the J end lost 8 bases, and 15 bases lay between the germline ends. The germline V gene has CDR1 SNHLY and CDR2 FYNNEI. The CDR3, as DNA: TGTGCCAGCACGGAGACGGGACTGGATGAGCAGTTCTTC. Translated, it gives CASTETGLDEQFF.

The DNA of the CDR3 is TGCGCCAGCAGCTGGGACAGGTCGGGTGAAGCTTTCTTT. It encodes CASSWDRSGEAFF. The chain employs TRBV5-1 and TRBJ1-1, with 8 nucleotides matching TRBD1. V shed 3 bases, J shed 7 bases, and the junction held 5 bases outside the gene matches. CDR3 length equals 13 residues. Germline V gene lookup returns CDR1 SGHRS and CDR2 YFSETQ.

This clonotype has a single count. V and J are TRBV19 and TRBJ2-7; D is undetermined. Germline V gene data show CDR1 as LNHDA and CDR2 as SQIVND (reference sequence). The CDR3 spans 13 residues. Trimming shortened V by 10 bases and J by 1 base, and 14 bases separated the two germline ends. The CDR3 nucleotides are TGTGCCACCCGTGGTGCACCTTCCTACGAGCAGTACTTC. This encodes CATRGAPSYEQYF.

This clonotype was seen a few times. The chain employs TRBV12-3 or TRBV12-4 and TRBJ2-5, with D uncertain. The CDR3 runs 15 residues. V lost 6 bases and J lost 2, with 16 bases in between. CDR3 nucleotide sequence: TGTGCCAGCAGGGGAAGGGCTCTGGGACAAGAGACCCAGTACTTC. This encodes CASRGRALGQETQYF.